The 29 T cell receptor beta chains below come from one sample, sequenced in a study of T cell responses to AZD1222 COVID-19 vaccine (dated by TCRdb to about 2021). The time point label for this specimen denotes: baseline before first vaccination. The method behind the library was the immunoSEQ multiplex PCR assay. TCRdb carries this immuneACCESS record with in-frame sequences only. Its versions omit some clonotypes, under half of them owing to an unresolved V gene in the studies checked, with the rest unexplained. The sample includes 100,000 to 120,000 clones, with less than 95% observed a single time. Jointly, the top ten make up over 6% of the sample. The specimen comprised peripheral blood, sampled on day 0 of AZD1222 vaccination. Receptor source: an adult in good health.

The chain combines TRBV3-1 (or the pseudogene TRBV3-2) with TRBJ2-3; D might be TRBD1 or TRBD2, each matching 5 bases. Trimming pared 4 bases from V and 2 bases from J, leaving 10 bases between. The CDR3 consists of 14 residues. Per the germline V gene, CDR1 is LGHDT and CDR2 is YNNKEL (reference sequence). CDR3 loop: CASSPRGHTDTQYF. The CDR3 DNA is TGTGCCAGCAGCCCCCGGGGCCACACAGATACGCAGTATTTT.

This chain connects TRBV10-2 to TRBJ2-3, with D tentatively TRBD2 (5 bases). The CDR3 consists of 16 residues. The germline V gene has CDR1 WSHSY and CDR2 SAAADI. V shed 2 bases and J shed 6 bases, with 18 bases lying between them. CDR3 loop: CASSEPIGLEADTQYF. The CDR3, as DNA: TGCGCCAGCAGTGAGCCTATTGGACTGGAGGCGGATACGCAGTATTTT.

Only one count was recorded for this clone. CDR3 nucleotides: TGTGCCAGCAGCTCCGAGCTCGGGACAGGGTCCACTGAAGCTTTCTTT. This encodes CASSSELGTGSTEAFF. V usage is TRBV7-9 and J usage is TRBJ1-1, with 9 bases identical to TRBD1. The V and J ends lost 4 bases and 4 bases, in that order; junction bases with no gene match: 10. CDR3 length: 16 residues. CDR1 SEHNR and CDR2 FQNEAQ come from the germline V gene (reference sequence).

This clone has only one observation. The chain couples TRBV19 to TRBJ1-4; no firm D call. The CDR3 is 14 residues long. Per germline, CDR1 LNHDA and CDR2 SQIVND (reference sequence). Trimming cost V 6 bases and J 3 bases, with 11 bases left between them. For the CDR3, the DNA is TGTGCCAGTAGAGCCGGGGTTTCTAATGAAAAACTGTTTTTT. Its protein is CASRAGVSNEKLFF. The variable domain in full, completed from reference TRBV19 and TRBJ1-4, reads DGGITQSPKYLFRKEGQNVTLSCEQNLNHDAMYWYRQDPGQGLRLIYYSQIVNDFQKGDIAEGYSVSREKKESFPLTVTSAQKNPTAFYLCASRAGVSNEKLFFGSGTQLSVL.

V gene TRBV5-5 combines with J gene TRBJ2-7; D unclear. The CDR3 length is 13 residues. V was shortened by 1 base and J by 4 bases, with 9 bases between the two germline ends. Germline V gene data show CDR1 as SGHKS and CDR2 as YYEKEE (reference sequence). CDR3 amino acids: CASSLSFTYEQYF. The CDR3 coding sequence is TGTGCCAGCAGCTTGTCATTTACTTACGAGCAGTACTTC.

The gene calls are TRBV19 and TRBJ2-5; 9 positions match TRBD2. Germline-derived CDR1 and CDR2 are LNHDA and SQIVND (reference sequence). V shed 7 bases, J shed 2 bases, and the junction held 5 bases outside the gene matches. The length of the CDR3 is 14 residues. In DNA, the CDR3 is TGTGCCAGTATGAGCGGGGGGCTACAAGAGACCCAGTACTTC. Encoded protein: CASMSGGLQETQYF.

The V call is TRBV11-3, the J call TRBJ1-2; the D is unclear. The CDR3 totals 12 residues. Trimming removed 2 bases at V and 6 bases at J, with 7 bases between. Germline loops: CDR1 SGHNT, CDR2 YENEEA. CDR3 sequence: CASSLSENGYTF. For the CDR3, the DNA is TGTGCCAGCAGCTTATCAGAGAATGGCTACACCTTC.

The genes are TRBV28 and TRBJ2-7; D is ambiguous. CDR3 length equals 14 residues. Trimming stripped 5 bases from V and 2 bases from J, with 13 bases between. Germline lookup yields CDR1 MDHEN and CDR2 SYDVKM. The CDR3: CASSEPGPPYEQYF. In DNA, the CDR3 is TGTGCCAGCAGTGAACCCGGGCCTCCCTACGAGCAGTACTTC.

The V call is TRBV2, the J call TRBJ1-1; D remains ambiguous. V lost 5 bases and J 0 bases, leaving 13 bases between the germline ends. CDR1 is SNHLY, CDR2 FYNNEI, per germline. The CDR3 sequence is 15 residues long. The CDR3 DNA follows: TGTGCCAGCAGTCCTCCCGGACCGTTGAACACTGAAGCTTTCTTT. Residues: CASSPPGPLNTEAFF.

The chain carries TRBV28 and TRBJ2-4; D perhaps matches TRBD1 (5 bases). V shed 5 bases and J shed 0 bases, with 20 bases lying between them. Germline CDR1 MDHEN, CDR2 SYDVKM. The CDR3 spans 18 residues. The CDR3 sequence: CASSPSIQAGLAKNIQYF. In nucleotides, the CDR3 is TGTGCCAGCAGTCCCTCTATCCAGGCAGGGCTAGCCAAAAACATTCAGTACTTC.

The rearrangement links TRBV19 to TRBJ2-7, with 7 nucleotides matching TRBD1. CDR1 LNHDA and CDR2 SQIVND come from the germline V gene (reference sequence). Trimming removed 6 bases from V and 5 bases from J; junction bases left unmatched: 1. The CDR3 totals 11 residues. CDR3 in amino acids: CASSTGDEQYF. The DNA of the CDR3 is TGTGCCAGTAGCACAGGGGACGAGCAGTACTTC.

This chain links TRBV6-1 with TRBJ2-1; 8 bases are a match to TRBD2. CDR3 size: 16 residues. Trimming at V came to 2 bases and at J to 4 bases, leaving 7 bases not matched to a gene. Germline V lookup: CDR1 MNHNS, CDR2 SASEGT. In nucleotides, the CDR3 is TGTGCCAGCAGTGAAAGGGTAGCGGGGCAATACAATGAGCAGTTCTTC. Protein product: CASSERVAGQYNEQFF.

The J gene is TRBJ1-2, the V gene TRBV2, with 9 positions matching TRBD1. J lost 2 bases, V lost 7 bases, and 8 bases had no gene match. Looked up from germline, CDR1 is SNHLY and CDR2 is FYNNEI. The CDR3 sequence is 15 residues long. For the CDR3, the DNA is TGTGCCAGCACCCCGGGACAGGGTGGCAACTATGGCTACACCTTC. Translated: CASTPGQGGNYGYTF.

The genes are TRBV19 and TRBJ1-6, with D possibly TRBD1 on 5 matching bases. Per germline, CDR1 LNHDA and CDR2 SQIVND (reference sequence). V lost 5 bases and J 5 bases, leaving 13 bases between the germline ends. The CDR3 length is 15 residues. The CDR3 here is CASSQRGNNNSPLHF. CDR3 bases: TGTGCCAGTAGTCAACGGGGGAATAATAATTCACCCCTCCACTTT. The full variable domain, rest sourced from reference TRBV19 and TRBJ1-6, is DGGITQSPKYLFRKEGQNVTLSCEQNLNHDAMYWYRQDPGQGLRLIYYSQIVNDFQKGDIAEGYSVSREKKESFPLTVTSAQKNPTAFYLCASSQRGNNNSPLHFGNGTRLTVT.

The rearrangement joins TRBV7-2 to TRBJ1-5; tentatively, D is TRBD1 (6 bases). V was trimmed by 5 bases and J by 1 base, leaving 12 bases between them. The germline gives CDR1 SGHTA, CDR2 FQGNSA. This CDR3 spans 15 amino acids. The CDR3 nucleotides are TGTGCCAGCAGCCCACAGGGTGGGAGCAATCAGCCCCAGCATTTT. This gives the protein CASSPQGGSNQPQHF.

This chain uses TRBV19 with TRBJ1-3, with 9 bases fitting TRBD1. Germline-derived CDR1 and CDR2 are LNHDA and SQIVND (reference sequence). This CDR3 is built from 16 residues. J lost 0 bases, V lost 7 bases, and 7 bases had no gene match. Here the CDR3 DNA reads TGTGCCAGTACTGGACAGGGGATGTACTCTGGAAACACCATATATTTT. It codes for CASTGQGMYSGNTIYF.

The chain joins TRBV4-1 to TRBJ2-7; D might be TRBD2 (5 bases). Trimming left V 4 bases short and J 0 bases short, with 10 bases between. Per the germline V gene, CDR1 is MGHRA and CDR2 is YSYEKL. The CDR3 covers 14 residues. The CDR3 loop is CASSPKGVSYEQYF. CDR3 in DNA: TGCGCCAGCAGCCCAAAGGGAGTCTCCTACGAGCAGTACTTC.

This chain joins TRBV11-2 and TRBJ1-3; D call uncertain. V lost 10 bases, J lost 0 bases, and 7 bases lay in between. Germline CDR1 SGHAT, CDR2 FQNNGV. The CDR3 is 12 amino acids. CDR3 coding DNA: TGTGCCACGGCCGCCTCTGGAAACACCATATATTTT. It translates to CATAASGNTIYF.

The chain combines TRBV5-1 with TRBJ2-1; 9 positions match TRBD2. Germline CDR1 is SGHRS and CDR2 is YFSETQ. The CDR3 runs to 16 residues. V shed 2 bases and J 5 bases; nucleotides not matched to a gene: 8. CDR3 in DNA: TGCGCCAGCAGCTTAGACATAGCGGGGGCCCACAATGAGCAGTTCTTC. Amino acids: CASSLDIAGAHNEQFF.

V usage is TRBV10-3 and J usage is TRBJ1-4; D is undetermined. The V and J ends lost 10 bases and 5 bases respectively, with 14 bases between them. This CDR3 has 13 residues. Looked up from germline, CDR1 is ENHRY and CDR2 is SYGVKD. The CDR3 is CATGSHVNEKLFF. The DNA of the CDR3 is TGTGCCACCGGGTCTCACGTCAATGAAAAACTGTTTTTT.

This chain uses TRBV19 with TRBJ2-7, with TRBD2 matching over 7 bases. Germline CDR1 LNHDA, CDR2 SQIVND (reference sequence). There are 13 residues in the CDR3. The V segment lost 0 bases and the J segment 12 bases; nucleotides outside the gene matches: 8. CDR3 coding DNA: TGTGCCAGTAGTATAGATCGAGCGGGGCTTGCGTACTTC. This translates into CASSIDRAGLAYF. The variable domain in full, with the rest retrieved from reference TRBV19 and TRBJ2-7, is DGGITQSPKYLFRKEGQNVTLSCEQNLNHDAMYWYRQDPGQGLRLIYYSQIVNDFQKGDIAEGYSVSREKKESFPLTVTSAQKNPTAFYLCASSIDRAGLAYFGPGTRLTVT.

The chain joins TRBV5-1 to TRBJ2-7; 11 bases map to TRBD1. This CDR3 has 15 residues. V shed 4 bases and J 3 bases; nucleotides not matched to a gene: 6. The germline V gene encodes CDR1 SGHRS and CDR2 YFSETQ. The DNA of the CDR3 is TGCGCCAGCAGCCCGGGACAGGGGGGCCTCTACGAGCAGTACTTC. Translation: CASSPGQGGLYEQYF.

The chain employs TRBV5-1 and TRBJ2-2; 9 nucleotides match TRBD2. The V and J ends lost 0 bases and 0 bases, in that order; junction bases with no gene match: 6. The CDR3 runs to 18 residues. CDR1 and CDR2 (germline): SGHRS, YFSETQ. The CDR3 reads CASSLVRGGAANTGELFF. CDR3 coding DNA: TGCGCCAGCAGCTTGGTTCGCGGGGGGGCCGCGAACACCGGGGAGCTGTTTTTT.

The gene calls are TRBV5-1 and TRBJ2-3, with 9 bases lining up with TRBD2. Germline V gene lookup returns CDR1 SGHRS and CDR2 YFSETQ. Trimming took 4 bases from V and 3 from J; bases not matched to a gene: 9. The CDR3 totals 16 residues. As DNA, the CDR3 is TGCGCCAGCAGCGACAGTCCGGGACTAGCTACAGATACGCAGTATTTT. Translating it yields CASSDSPGLATDTQYF.

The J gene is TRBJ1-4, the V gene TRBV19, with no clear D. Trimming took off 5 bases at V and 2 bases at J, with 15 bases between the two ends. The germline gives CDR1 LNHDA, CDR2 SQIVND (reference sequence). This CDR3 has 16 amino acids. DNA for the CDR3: TGTGCCAGTAGTCTTGGACTGGGAACGACTAATGAAAAACTGTTTTTT. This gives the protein CASSLGLGTTNEKLFF.

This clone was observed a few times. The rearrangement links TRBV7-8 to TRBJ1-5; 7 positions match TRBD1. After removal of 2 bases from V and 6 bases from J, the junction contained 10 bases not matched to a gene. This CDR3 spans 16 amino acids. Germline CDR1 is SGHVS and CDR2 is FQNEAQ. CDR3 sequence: CASSLSGTVRFQPQHF. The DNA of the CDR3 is TGTGCCAGCAGCTTATCTGGGACAGTGAGGTTTCAGCCCCAGCATTTT.

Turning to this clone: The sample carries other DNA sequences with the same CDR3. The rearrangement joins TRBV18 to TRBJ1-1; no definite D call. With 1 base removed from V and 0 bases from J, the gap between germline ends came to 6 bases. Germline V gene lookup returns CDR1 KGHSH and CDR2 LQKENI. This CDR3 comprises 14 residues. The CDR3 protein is CASSPLVMNTEAFF. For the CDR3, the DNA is TGTGCCAGCTCACCACTTGTGATGAACACTGAAGCTTTCTTT.

The CDR3, as DNA: TGTGCCAGCTGCTGGCGAGGGAGGTCACCCCTCCACTTT. Translation gives CASCWRGRSPLHF. The V gene is TRBV5-4, the J gene TRBJ1-6; no definite D call. The CDR3 is 13 amino acids. From germline, CDR1 is SGHNT and CDR2 YYREEE (reference sequence). V was clipped by 7 bases and J by 10 bases, with 15 bases between them. The full variable domain, completed using reference TRBV5-4 and TRBJ1-6, is ETGVTQSPTHLIKTRGQQVTLRCSSQSGHNTVSWYQQALGQGPQFIFQYYREEENGRGNFPPRFSGLQFPNYSSELNVNALELDDSALYLCASCWRGRSPLHFGNGTRLTVT.

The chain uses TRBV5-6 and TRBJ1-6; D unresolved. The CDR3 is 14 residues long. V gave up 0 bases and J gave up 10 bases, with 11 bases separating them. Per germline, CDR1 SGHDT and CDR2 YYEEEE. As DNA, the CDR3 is TGTGCCAGCAGCTTGGTTGTGGGTAAATCACCCCTCCACTTT. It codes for CASSLVVGKSPLHF.